This TCR beta chain was retrieved from a study of blood T cells in healthy people across ages. For this clonotype: A much larger clone lies a single base off, so this may be a read error. Because the CDR3's place on the DNA is in doubt, the DNA is left out and the CDR3 is given as listed by TCRdb.

With termini counted, the CDR3 has 15 amino acids. CDR1 is SGHAT, CDR2 FQNNGV, per germline. Then a second PCR, running roughly 6 to 11 cycles, was carried out with a sample-barcoded 5' primer and a J-beta primer mix. Template switching added a 12-random-nucleotide identifier to every cDNA molecule. Each sample provided no less than 2.5 million CDR3-containing paired-end reads. From the 5' RACE reads, TCRdb called clonotypes with MiXCR, one entry per CDR3 protein. The sample consists of 850,000 to 950,000 distinct CDR3 sequences, more than 25% of them appearing once. This sequence was found in a woman at least 80 years old in good health. Sequencing was done on a sample of blood. This chain links TRBV11-2 with TRBJ2-3; the table calls TRBD2, which could not be checked here. The CDR3 sequence: CASSLVAGGADTRYF.